This T cell receptor (beta chain) came from a study of breast tumors, draining lymph nodes, adjacent tissues. Study findings and constraints: That most tumor T cells come from lymph nodes remained unproven. Compared with lymph nodes, tumors were less diverse; compared with nontumor tissue, more.

Germline lookup yields CDR1 DFQATT and CDR2 SNEGSKA (reference sequence). The CDR3 contains 18 residues. J lost 4 bases, V lost 2 bases, and 14 bases had no gene match. The lymph nodes were axillary draining lymph nodes from breast cancer patients. This clonotype was recorded at least ten times. Its antigen is as yet unknown. Each CDR3 protein gets one entry after TCRdb re-called the multiplex PCR reads with MiXCR. The sample lists 100,000 to 150,000 distinct CDR3 sequences, about 20% occurring once. The material sequenced was axillary lymph node tissue. The receptor was derived from a female donor with breast cancer. Some clones in this sample may be carry-over from other donors' samples. The chain links TRBV20-1 to TRBJ2-5, with 12 bases aligning to TRBD2. The CDR3 nucleotides are TGCAGTGCTAGACCCCCCCTCCTAGCGGGGGGGCTCGGAGAGACCCAGTACTTC. This codes for CSARPPLLAGGLGETQYF.